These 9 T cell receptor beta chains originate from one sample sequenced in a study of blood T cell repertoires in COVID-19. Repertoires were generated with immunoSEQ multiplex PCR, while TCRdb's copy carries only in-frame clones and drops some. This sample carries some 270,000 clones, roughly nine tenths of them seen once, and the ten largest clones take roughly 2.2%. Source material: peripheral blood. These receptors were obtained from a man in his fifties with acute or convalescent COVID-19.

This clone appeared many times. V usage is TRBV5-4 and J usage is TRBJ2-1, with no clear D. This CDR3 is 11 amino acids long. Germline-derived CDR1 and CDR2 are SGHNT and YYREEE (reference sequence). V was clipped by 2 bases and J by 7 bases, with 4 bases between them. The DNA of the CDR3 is TGTGCCAGCAGCTTCTTTAATGAGCAGTTCTTC. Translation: CASSFFNEQFF.

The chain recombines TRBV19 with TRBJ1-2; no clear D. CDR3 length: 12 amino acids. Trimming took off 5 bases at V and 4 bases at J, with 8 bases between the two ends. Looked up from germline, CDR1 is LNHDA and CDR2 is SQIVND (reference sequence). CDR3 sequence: CASSPGSYGYTF. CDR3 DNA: TGTGCCAGTAGTCCGGGAAGCTATGGCTACACCTTC. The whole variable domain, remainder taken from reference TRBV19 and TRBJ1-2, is DGGITQSPKYLFRKEGQNVTLSCEQNLNHDAMYWYRQDPGQGLRLIYYSQIVNDFQKGDIAEGYSVSREKKESFPLTVTSAQKNPTAFYLCASSPGSYGYTFGSGTRLTVV.

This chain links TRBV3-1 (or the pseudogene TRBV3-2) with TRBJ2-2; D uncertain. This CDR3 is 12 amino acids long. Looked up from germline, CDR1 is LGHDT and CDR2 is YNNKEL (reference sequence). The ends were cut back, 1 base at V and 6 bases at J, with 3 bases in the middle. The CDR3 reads CASSQGAGELFF. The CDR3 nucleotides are TGTGCCAGCAGCCAAGGCGCCGGGGAGCTGTTTTTT.

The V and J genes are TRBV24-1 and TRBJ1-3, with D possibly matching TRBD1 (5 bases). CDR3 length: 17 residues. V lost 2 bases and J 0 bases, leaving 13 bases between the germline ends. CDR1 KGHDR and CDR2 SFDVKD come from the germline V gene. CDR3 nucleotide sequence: TGTGCCACCAGTGATTCAATCAGGGATTACTCTGGAAACACCATATATTTT. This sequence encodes CATSDSIRDYSGNTIYF.

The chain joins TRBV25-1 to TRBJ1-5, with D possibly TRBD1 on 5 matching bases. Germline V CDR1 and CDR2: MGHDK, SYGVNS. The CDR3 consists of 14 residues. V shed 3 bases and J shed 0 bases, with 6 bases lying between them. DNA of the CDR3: TGTGCCAGCAGTGAGACAGATAGCAATCAGCCCCAGCATTTT. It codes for CASSETDSNQPQHF.

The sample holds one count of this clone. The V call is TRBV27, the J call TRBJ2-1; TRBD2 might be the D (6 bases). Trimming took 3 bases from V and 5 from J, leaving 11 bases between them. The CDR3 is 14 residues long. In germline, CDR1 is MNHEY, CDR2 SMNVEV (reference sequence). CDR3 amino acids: CASSFRGADNEQFF. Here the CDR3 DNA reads TGTGCCAGCAGTTTTCGCGGGGCAGACAATGAGCAGTTCTTC.

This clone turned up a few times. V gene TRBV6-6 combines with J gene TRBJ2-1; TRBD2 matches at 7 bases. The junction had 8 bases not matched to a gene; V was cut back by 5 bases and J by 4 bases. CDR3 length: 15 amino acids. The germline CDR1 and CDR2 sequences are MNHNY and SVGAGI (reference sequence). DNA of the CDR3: TGTGCCAGCAGTCCTAGCGGAGCCAGGTACAATGAGCAGTTCTTC. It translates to CASSPSGARYNEQFF.

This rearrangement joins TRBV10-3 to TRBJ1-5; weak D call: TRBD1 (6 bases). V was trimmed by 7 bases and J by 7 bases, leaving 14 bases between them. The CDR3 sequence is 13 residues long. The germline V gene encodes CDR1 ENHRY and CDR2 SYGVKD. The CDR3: CAINTGKDQPQHF. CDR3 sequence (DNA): TGTGCCATCAATACAGGGAAGGACCAGCCCCAGCATTTT.

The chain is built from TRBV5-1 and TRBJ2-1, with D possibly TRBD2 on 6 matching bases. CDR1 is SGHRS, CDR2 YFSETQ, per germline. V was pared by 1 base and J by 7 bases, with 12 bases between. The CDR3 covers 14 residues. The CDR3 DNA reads TGCGCCAGCAGCTTGCCTAGCCGGGGGAATGAGCAGTTCTTC. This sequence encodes CASSLPSRGNEQFF.